Described below is a single T cell receptor beta chain sequence and its context. This clone's antigen is unknown. No per-base quality is available; no much larger clone lies one base away. This record comes from a study of metastatic and nonmetastatic thyroid tumors (TCRdb year 2020). Study-level background: Repertoires were compared across peripheral blood and tumor or nodule tissue samples from malignant and benign thyroid patients.

Deletion took 8 bases off V and 6 bases off J, with a span of 17 bases between the germline ends. From its cysteine to its phenylalanine, the CDR3 spans 14 amino acids. The retained sequence is limited to the CDR3, 42 bases, with the frame set at the first base. Taken from the germline V gene, the CDR1 and CDR2 loops are MNHNS and SASEGT. Findings and caveats that apply to the study as a whole: In both blood and tumor samples, malignant tumors were reported to have significantly higher TCR beta diversity than benign nodules.

None of the patients had been given any treatment before thyroid surgery. Patient clinical samples collected from 2012 to 2018 were retrospectively analysed using T-cell receptor beta sequencing. Libraries were constructed by PCR. The listed sequencing device is Illumina HiSeq 4000. The TCR beta-chain CDR3 region of each patient was profiled by high-throughput sequencing. Turning to the authors' computational methods: Drawing on CDR3 differences between clinicopathological groups, the researchers built a classifier meant to tell apart patients with distant-metastatic papillary thyroid cancer. To measure repertoire diversity the researchers used the Shannon index, while the Morisita-Horn index served to gauge how similar the tumor and blood repertoires were. TCRdb itself trimmed the public reads at Q25 with fastp, ran MiXCR and retained productive beta chains. The V and J calls were not made by the authors but by TCRdb's processing. The table for this sample lists about 23,000 clones; over 25% of them were counted only once. The top ten constitute 4.5% to 5.5% of the sample.

What was sequenced was tumor tissue. The chain was built from TRBV6-1 and TRBJ1-5, with a weak D call of TRBD1 (6 bases match). The sequence derives from a female donor with papillary thyroid cancer or a benign thyroid nodule (not recorded which). Some clones in this sample may be carry-over from other donors' samples. The CDR3 sequence is CASVEAGESQPQHF. The DNA sequence reads TGTGCCAGCGTTGAAGCAGGGGAGAGTCAGCCCCAGCATTTT.